The T cell receptor beta chain under discussion was sequenced for a study of cytomegalovirus exposure and HLA in healthy donors. On the study more broadly: The roughly 100 million unique TCR beta sequences, from about 170 million T cells, were found by an earlier analysis.

Amplification used 60 Vbeta primers and 13 Jbeta primers. Generated by immunoSEQ multiplex PCR, the TCRdb table keeps only in-frame clones and is missing some. Of roughly 130,000 clones in the sample, 81% are singletons; the top ten hold about 0.7%. The sequenced sample consisted of PBMCs. This receptor was obtained from a man younger than 35 in good health and CMV-seronegative.

For the CDR3, the DNA is TGTGCCTGGAGTGTACTGCAGGTCCAAGGCAAAAACATTCAGTACTTC. It specifies CAWSVLQVQGKNIQYF. This chain joins TRBV30 and TRBJ2-4, with D unresolved. The CDR3 consists of 16 residues. V lost 0 bases to trimming and J lost 3 bases, with 15 bases between them. Looked up from germline, CDR1 is GTSNPN and CDR2 is SVGIG (reference sequence).